What follows are 5 T cell receptor beta chains derived from one specimen sequenced in a study of response to subunit inactivated influenza vaccine. Using its own MiXCR run on the RT-PCR reads, TCRdb lists one record per CDR3 protein. The sample carries about 780,000 distinct CDR3 sequences, approximately 18% recorded once. Sequenced material: PBMCs from blood, taken approximately 5 days after vaccination. Receptors originate from a man aged 50 to 59 who received an inactivated influenza vaccine.

V gene TRBV20-1 combines with J gene TRBJ1-5; 10 bases are shared with TRBD1. The CDR3 is 15 amino acids. After removal of 2 bases from V and 6 bases from J, the junction contained 7 bases not matched to a gene. The V gene's germline CDR1 is DFQATT and CDR2 SNEGSKA (reference sequence). CDR3 in amino acids: CSARTGTGEGQPQHF. Here the CDR3 DNA reads TGCAGTGCTAGAACTGGGACAGGGGAGGGTCAGCCCCAGCATTTT.

This clonotype has a count of ten or more. The gene calls are TRBV7-2 and TRBJ1-5; no definite D call. This CDR3 spans 12 amino acids. Trimming took 4 bases from V and 3 from J, leaving 4 bases between them. Germline CDR1 reads SGHTA; CDR2 reads FQGNSA. CDR3 nucleotides: TGTGCCAGCAGCTCCTACAATCAGCCCCAGCATTTT. This encodes CASSSYNQPQHF.

The chain employs TRBV12-3 or TRBV12-4 and TRBJ1-1; a possible D gene is TRBD1 (5 bases). Trimming pared 3 bases from V and 5 bases from J, leaving 13 bases between. This CDR3 has 14 residues. The CDR3 DNA sequence: TGTGCCAGCAGTTTTACTTCGGGGGAAACTGAAGCTTTCTTT. Its protein is CASSFTSGETEAFF.

This clonotype turned up a few times. The genes are TRBV7-2 and TRBJ2-5, with a possible D match to TRBD1 (6 bases). The CDR3 runs 15 residues. V gave up 1 base and J gave up 5 bases, with 14 bases separating them. Per germline, CDR1 SGHTA and CDR2 FQGNSA. In nucleotides, the CDR3 is TGTGCCAGCAGCTTAGGGGGCAGGGGCCCCGAGACCCAGTACTTC. Protein sequence: CASSLGGRGPETQYF.

V is TRBV25-1 and J is TRBJ1-6, with D perhaps TRBD1 (6 bases). Trimming stripped 6 bases from V and 10 bases from J, with 16 bases between. Germline V gene data show CDR1 as MGHDK and CDR2 as SYGVNS. The CDR3 sequence is 14 residues long. Written as DNA, the CDR3 is TGTGCCAGCAGGGAACAGGGATTGACCTCACCCCTCCACTTT. It encodes CASREQGLTSPLHF.